This T cell receptor (beta chain) was recorded in a study of T cell responses to AZD1222 COVID-19 vaccine. TCRdb's copy holds only in-frame clones and misses some; the assay was immunoSEQ multiplex PCR. The data contain about 130,000 clones, 75% to 95% of them singletons. This CDR3 has 18 amino acids. CDR1 is KGHDR, CDR2 SFDVKD, per germline. V shed 4 bases and J 3 bases; nucleotides not matched to a gene: 9. The TCR comes from an adult in good health. This chain joins TRBV24-1 and TRBJ2-5, with 14 bases aligning to TRBD2. Source: peripheral blood, taken on day 0 of AZD1222 vaccination. As DNA, the CDR3 is TGTGCCACCAGTGACAGACTAGCGGGAGGGAGGGGGGAAGAGACCCAGTACTTC. This sequence encodes CATSDRLAGGRGEETQYF.